One and the same sample provided the 18 T cell receptor beta chains below, sequenced in a study of blood T cell repertoires in COVID-19. Generated by immunoSEQ multiplex PCR, the TCRdb table keeps only in-frame clones and is missing some. Of about 180,000 clones in the sample, about 78% were seen once. Sequencing was carried out using PBMCs or T cells enriched from blood (not recorded which). These receptors originate from a woman in her 50s who had recovered from COVID-19.

This chain uses TRBV24-1 with TRBJ2-1; 9 nucleotides align to TRBD1. There are 14 residues in the CDR3. V shed 9 bases, J shed 7 bases, and the junction held 9 bases outside the gene matches. Per germline, CDR1 KGHDR and CDR2 SFDVKD. Here the CDR3 DNA reads TGTGCCACCGCCTCCCGACAGGGGGTAAATGAGCAGTTCTTC. Its translation: CATASRQGVNEQFF.

This clone has a handful of counts. The chain uses TRBV4-3 and TRBJ2-3; no firm D call. The CDR3 is 13 residues long. The V gene's germline CDR1 is LGHNA and CDR2 YSLEER. V gave up 5 bases and J gave up 4 bases, with 10 bases separating them. CDR3 region: CASSTNRPDTQYF. The CDR3 DNA reads TGCGCCAGCAGCACTAATAGGCCAGATACGCAGTATTTT.

This rearrangement joins TRBV5-4 to TRBJ2-3; TRBD2 might be the D (6 bases). The germline V gene encodes CDR1 SGHNT and CDR2 YYREEE (reference sequence). This CDR3 has 15 residues. V lost 7 bases and J 0 bases, leaving 15 bases between the germline ends. CDR3: CASARRGGSTDTQYF. The CDR3, as DNA: TGTGCCAGCGCCCGGAGGGGCGGAAGCACAGATACGCAGTATTTT.

The CDR3 DNA reads as TGTGCCAGCAGCCGAAACGGACTAGCGGGCGAGCAGTACTTC. It yields the protein CASSRNGLAGEQYF. The V call is TRBV3-1 (or the pseudogene TRBV3-2), the J call TRBJ2-7, with 11 bases identical to TRBD2. This CDR3 contains 14 residues. CDR1 is LGHDT, CDR2 YNNKEL, per germline (reference sequence). Trimming at V came to 4 bases and at J to 6 bases, leaving 5 bases not matched to a gene.

This clone was seen only a few times. This chain links TRBV5-5 with TRBJ1-1, with TRBD1 as a possible D gene (6 bases). CDR1 SGHKS and CDR2 YYEKEE come from the germline V gene (reference sequence). Trimming took off 7 bases at V and 0 bases at J, with 13 bases between the two ends. CDR3 length: 14 amino acids. CDR3 sequence (DNA): TGTGCCAGCGGGTACAGGGTTTTGAACACTGAAGCTTTCTTT. Translation: CASGYRVLNTEAFF. Full variable domain (outside the CDR3, taken from reference TRBV5-5 and TRBJ1-1): DAGVTQSPTHLIKTRGQQVTLRCSPISGHKSVSWYQQVLGQGPQFIFQYYEKEERGRGNFPDRFSARQFPNYSSELNVNALLLGDSALYLCASGYRVLNTEAFFGQGTRLTVV.

The genes are TRBV7-2 and TRBJ1-3, with 8 bases lining up with TRBD1. Germline loops: CDR1 SGHTA, CDR2 FQGNSA. The V gene end was trimmed by 3 bases and the J gene end by 0 bases; junction bases not matched to a gene: 4. The CDR3 is 16 residues long. CDR3 DNA: TGTGCCAGCAGCTTCCAGGGGGCCTTCTCTGGAAACACCATATATTTT. Its protein product is CASSFQGAFSGNTIYF.

This clone was counted once. The chain carries TRBV9 and TRBJ2-7, with D possibly being TRBD2 (7 bases). This CDR3 is built from 14 residues. Germline CDR1 and CDR2: SGDLS and YYNGEE. Trimming stripped 0 bases from V and 3 bases from J, with 10 bases between. The CDR3 DNA follows: TGTGCCAGCAGCGTAGACAGGGAGGGCTACGAGCAGTACTTC. Translation gives CASSVDREGYEQYF.

To note about this clone: One end of the junction is discordant with germline, which a read error may explain. V gene TRBV24-1 combines with J gene TRBJ2-3, with 11 nucleotides matching TRBD1. Germline lookup yields CDR1 KGHDR and CDR2 SFDVKD. This CDR3 spans 15 amino acids. CDR3 in DNA: TGTGCCACCAGTGATTGGACAGGGGGCACCGATACGCAGTATTTT. Translated, it gives CATSDWTGGTDTQYF.

This chain connects TRBV24-1 to TRBJ2-5; TRBD1 aligns across 7 bases. V shed 0 bases, J shed 2 bases, and the junction held 8 bases outside the gene matches. Germline assignment: CDR1 KGHDR and CDR2 SFDVKD. The CDR3 extends over 17 amino acids. The CDR3 DNA sequence: TGTGCCACCAGTGATTTGGGGGGACAGCTCGAACAAGAGACCCAGTACTTC. It codes for CATSDLGGQLEQETQYF.

Remarks on this clone: Germline and junction disagree at one end, which may indicate a read error. This rearrangement joins TRBV7-9 to TRBJ1-4, with D perhaps TRBD1 (6 bases). The CDR3 runs 17 residues. Germline V gives CDR1 SEHNR, CDR2 FQNEAQ (reference sequence). The CDR3 nucleotides read TGTGCCAGCACCTTAGCCAAAAACCGGGACATTCACGAAAAACTGTTTTTT. Its translation is CASTLAKNRDIHEKLFF.

This clone was recorded once. CDR3 residues: CATHRGLDEQFF. CDR3 coding DNA: TGTGCCACACACAGGGGGCTCGATGAGCAGTTCTTC. The chain couples TRBV10-3 to TRBJ2-1, with 9 bases matching TRBD1. CDR3 length: 12 residues. Unmatched junction bases numbered 6, after V lost 10 bases and J lost 8 bases. Germline V gene data show CDR1 as ENHRY and CDR2 as SYGVKD.

This chain joins TRBV2 and TRBJ1-5; the D is unclear. The CDR3 is made up of 13 amino acids. Per germline, CDR1 SNHLY and CDR2 FYNNEI. The V end was cut by 6 bases, the J end by 0 bases, with 6 bases between. The CDR3 nucleotides read TGTGCCAGCAGGTACTATAGCAATCAGCCCCAGCATTTT. Its protein is CASRYYSNQPQHF.

CDR3 sequence reads: CASSVEAVRTSATDTQYF. Written as DNA, the CDR3 is TGTGCCAGCAGCGTAGAGGCGGTCAGGACTAGCGCCACAGATACGCAGTATTTT. The chain carries TRBV9 and TRBJ2-3; 9 nucleotides agree with TRBD2. CDR3 size: 18 residues. V lost 0 bases, J lost 2 bases, and 10 bases stayed unmatched. Germline CDR1 is SGDLS and CDR2 is YYNGEE.

This chain joins TRBV6-4 and TRBJ2-3; a weak D match, TRBD1 (6 bases). V was cut by 6 bases and J by 0 bases, with 13 bases left in between. Germline V gene lookup returns CDR1 MRHNA and CDR2 SNTAGT. This CDR3 region has 15 residues. CDR3 DNA: TGTGCCAGCAGCTCCGGGACAACCAGCACAGATACGCAGTATTTT. It translates to CASSSGTTSTDTQYF.

The chain employs TRBV27 and TRBJ2-3, with 11 bases lining up with TRBD2. CDR3 length: 16 residues. Per germline, CDR1 MNHEY and CDR2 SMNVEV (reference sequence). After removal of 7 bases from V and 4 bases from J, the junction contained 10 bases not matched to a gene. CDR3 coding DNA: TGTGCCAGCACTCCCCTTACTAGCGGGAGTTCAGATACGCAGTATTTT. This encodes CASTPLTSGSSDTQYF.

V is TRBV9 and J is TRBJ2-6; D is possibly TRBD2 (6 bases). From germline, CDR1 is SGDLS and CDR2 YYNGEE. Trimming pared 4 bases from V and 8 bases from J, leaving 19 bases between. The CDR3 is 16 amino acids. CDR3: CASSIHRDSSSNVLTF. As DNA, the CDR3 is TGTGCCAGCAGCATCCACCGGGACTCCTCCTCCAACGTCCTGACTTTC.

This chain links TRBV24-1 with TRBJ2-3, with a weak D call TRBD2 (6 bases). This CDR3 comprises 21 residues. The germline gives CDR1 KGHDR, CDR2 SFDVKD. V lost 7 bases, J lost 3 bases, and 34 bases lay in between. The CDR3 spells CATRGDRRGLHPGGGTDTQYF. The CDR3 DNA reads as TGTGCCACCAGAGGCGACCGGCGGGGACTTCACCCAGGTGGAGGGACAGATACGCAGTATTTT.

This chain uses TRBV27 with TRBJ2-7; 10 bases are a match to TRBD2. Germline V CDR1 and CDR2: MNHEY, SMNVEV (reference sequence). The CDR3 is made up of 14 amino acids. V lost 5 bases to trimming and J lost 2 bases; unmatched junction nucleotides: 3. The CDR3 loop is CASSRTSGAYEQYF. The CDR3 DNA reads as TGTGCCAGCAGTCGGACTAGCGGAGCCTACGAGCAGTACTTC.